This TCR beta chain stems from a study of OX40 agonist ivuxolimab in advanced cancers. V was pared by 5 bases and J by 11 bases, with 12 bases between. Germline lookup yields CDR1 LGHNA and CDR2 YNFKEQ. The CDR3 runs 11 residues. Assay: immunoSEQ multiplex PCR; the TCRdb copy retains only in-frame clones and omits some. The sample consists of about 32,000 clones, roughly nine tenths of them appearing once. The origin of this receptor is an adult with an advanced solid tumor such as melanoma, head and neck, liver or kidney cancer. Here the sequenced sample was CD4+ or CD8+ T cells sorted from blood, taken in a trial of the OX40 agonist ivuxolimab. The chain uses TRBV4-2 and TRBJ1-2, with D possibly matching TRBD1 (6 bases). In nucleotides, the CDR3 is TGTGCCAGCAGCATTACAGGGTGGTACACCTTC. This codes for CASSITGWYTF.